These T cell receptor beta chains were read from a single sample in a study of blood T cell repertoires in COVID-19. TCRdb keeps only in-frame clones here, not all; method: immunoSEQ multiplex PCR. Among 40,000 to 65,000 clones, approximately 86% were seen once, and the ten largest hold approximately 12%. The specimen was peripheral blood. The receptors here all came from a man in his 70s with active COVID-19. Each CDR3 is given with its conserved first and last residue. The order of the fields is V gene, clone size, J gene, D gene, CDR3 protein, CDR3 DNA. The D gene is left open where the match is weak. Size is stated for part of the rows, as once, few or many counts, or as a class when the clone is expanded.

TRBV6-6,NA,TRBJ1-1,NA,CASSHRQRLVMNTEAFF,TGTGCCAGCAGTCACAGACAGAGGCTGGTGATGAACACTGAAGCTTTCTTT
TRBV6-2/TRBV6-3,NA,TRBJ2-1,TRBD1,CASSYPRQGPTYNEQFF,TGTGCCAGCAGTTATCCCCGACAGGGGCCGACCTACAATGAGCAGTTCTTC
TRBV12-5,NA,TRBJ2-7,NA,CASGPGFSYEQYF,TGTGCTAGTGGCCCGGGATTTTCCTACGAGCAGTACTTC
TRBV19,NA,TRBJ1-4,NA,CASSRTASTNEKLFF,TGTGCCAGTAGTAGGACAGCTTCAACTAATGAAAAACTGTTTTTT
TRBV19,NA,TRBJ2-1,NA,CASSIDKSSYNEQFF,TGTGCCAGTAGTATCGACAAGAGCTCCTACAATGAGCAGTTCTTC
TRBV7-9,NA,TRBJ2-2,NA,CASSPRQTNTGELFF,TGTGCCAGCAGCCCACGACAGACGAACACCGGGGAGCTGTTTTTT
TRBV11-3,once,TRBJ2-7,NA,CASSTLTGTKLVF,TGTGCCAGCAGCACCCTTACCGGGACAAAATTGGTCTTC
TRBV30,NA,TRBJ2-7,TRBD2,CALQLAGSVYEQYF,TGTGCCTTGCAGCTAGCGGGGTCTGTCTACGAGCAGTACTTC
TRBV4-1,once,TRBJ1-5,TRBD1,CASSQGTGQPQHF,TGCGCCAGCAGCCAAGGGACAGGTCAGCCCCAGCATTTT
TRBV15,NA,TRBJ2-2,TRBD1,CATSSPDRAISGELFF,TGTGCCACCAGCAGCCCGGACAGGGCTATCTCCGGGGAGCTGTTTTTT
TRBV6-5,NA,TRBJ1-2,NA,CASSPRVPLDYGYTF,TGTGCCAGCAGCCCCCGGGTCCCGCTCGACTATGGCTACACCTTC
TRBV19,NA,TRBJ1-5,TRBD1,CASSWAGGSQPQHF,TGTGCCAGTAGTTGGGCAGGGGGAAGTCAGCCCCAGCATTTT
TRBV10-3,NA,TRBJ2-4,TRBD1,CAISPGQGSNIQYF,TGTGCCATCAGCCCGGGACAGGGTTCCAACATTCAGTACTTC
TRBV5-1,NA,TRBJ1-2,TRBD1,CASSPGTANYGYTF,TGCGCCAGCAGCCCTGGGACAGCCAACTATGGCTACACCTTC